This T cell receptor beta chain was identified during a study of blood T cell repertoires in COVID-19. Overall study context: The United States, Italy and Spain provided the acute and convalescent COVID-19 samples. Nucleic acid was either cDNA or gDNA, and it came from T cells, B-cell-depleted T cells, or PBMCs.

Germline values: CDR1 LNHDA, CDR2 SQIVND (reference sequence). The CDR3 is 14 residues long. The ends lost 6 bases at V and 3 bases at J; junction bases unmatched: 3. Authors' processing steps: Quantification of nucleated cells was approximated via reference gene primer amplification. The table came from immunoSEQ multiplex PCR; TCRdb's copy has only in-frame clones and leaves some out. That table furnishes V, J and clone size, whereas the DNA furnished D and trimming. The table has about 130,000 clones, approximately 80% seen once; the top ten hold approximately 2%. This clone was observed a handful of times.

Sequenced sample: peripheral blood. The TCR was taken from a man aged 70 or older with acute or convalescent COVID-19. The V call is TRBV19, the J call TRBJ2-3; 10 bases agree with TRBD1. CDR3 bases: TGTGCCAGTAGGGGACAGGGGAGTACAGATACGCAGTATTTT. Its translation: CASRGQGSTDTQYF. Full variable domain (missing parts from reference TRBV19 and TRBJ2-3): DGGITQSPKYLFRKEGQNVTLSCEQNLNHDAMYWYRQDPGQGLRLIYYSQIVNDFQKGDIAEGYSVSREKKESFPLTVTSAQKNPTAFYLCASRGQGSTDTQYFGPGTRLTVL.